This TCR beta chain was sequenced for a study of blood T cells in healthy people across ages. Study overall: About one barcoded beta molecule per two T cells was the capture yield of template switching.

Study-wide results and caveats: Across the age range, TCR beta diversity per million T cells fell in a roughly linear way.

In the case of this clonotype: The target antigen is unknown.

Then a second PCR, running about 6 to 12 cycles, was carried out with a sample-barcoded 5' primer and a J-beta primer mix. TCRdb re-called the 5' RACE reads with MiXCR, one entry per CDR3 protein. This sample has 1.5 million to 2 million distinct CDR3 sequences, with about 50% found just once. The sequence came from a woman aged 35 to 49 in good health. The sequencing input was blood.

CDR3 amino acids: CASSYSTHSGANVLTF. In DNA form, the CDR3 reads TGTGCCAGCAGTTACTCGACCCACTCTGGGGCCAACGTCCTGACTTTC. The J gene is TRBJ2-6, the V gene TRBV6-2 or TRBV6-3; no definite D call. CDR1 MNHEY and CDR2 SVGEGT come from the germline V gene. CDR3 size: 16 residues. Trimming removed 0 bases at V and 0 bases at J, with 6 bases between.